One and the same sample provided the 12 T cell receptor beta chains below, sequenced in a study of CD8+ T cells in alopecia areata. cDNA serving as the sequencing template came from extracted, reverse transcribed RNA. Sequencing was performed with immunoSEQ multiplex PCR; in TCRdb, only in-frame clones are kept and a portion is missing. Of about 110,000 clones listed, 84% are singletons. Treatment: oral pan-JAK inhibitor, 5-10 mg twice daily. The specimen comprised CD8+ T cells sorted from blood, sampled at week 24, from a patient treated with tofacitinib. These receptors were taken from a human donor with alopecia areata.

This rearrangement joins TRBV6-4 to TRBJ2-2; no firm D call. Trimming removed 4 bases from V and 3 bases from J, with 9 bases in between. This CDR3 region has 14 residues. Germline CDR1 is MRHNA and CDR2 is SNTAGT. CDR3 nucleotides: TGTGCCAGCAGTGCCCAGACGGACACCGGGGAGCTGTTTTTT. Protein product: CASSAQTDTGELFF.

The rearrangement joins TRBV6-5 to TRBJ1-4, with unresolved D. This CDR3 region has 15 residues. In germline, CDR1 is MNHEY, CDR2 SVGAGI. V was trimmed by 4 bases and J by 0 bases, leaving 9 bases between them. CDR3 nucleotides: TGTGCCAGCAGTTCCCGAGGGCCAACTAATGAAAAACTGTTTTTT. Translation gives CASSSRGPTNEKLFF.

V is TRBV2 and J is TRBJ2-5; the D gene is possibly TRBD2 (6 bases). Trimming shortened V by 7 bases and J by 11 bases, and 14 bases separated the two germline ends. The germline V gene has CDR1 SNHLY and CDR2 FYNNEI. CDR3 length: 11 residues. CDR3 sequence: CASTEGGLQYF. The CDR3, as DNA: TGTGCCAGCACCGAAGGAGGGTTGCAGTACTTC.

This clone was seen a handful of times. The chain links TRBV27 to TRBJ2-5; 11 positions match TRBD1. The end of the DNA aligns better with TRBJ2-7, so the J call may be wrong. The CDR3 is 15 residues long. From germline, CDR1 is MNHEY and CDR2 SMNVEV (reference sequence). Here the CDR3 DNA reads TGTGCCAGCAGTTTTTCGGGACAGGGGGCCTACGAGCAGTACTTC. Its translation: CASSFSGQGAYEQYF.

The chain recombines TRBV19 with TRBJ1-2, with D possibly being TRBD1 (6 bases). Germline CDR1 LNHDA, CDR2 SQIVND (reference sequence). V lost 7 bases, J lost 7 bases, and 7 bases lay in between. This CDR3 comprises 10 residues. The CDR3 region is CASKGGGYTF. CDR3 bases: TGTGCCAGTAAAGGGGGTGGCTACACCTTC.

The chain employs TRBV4-3 and TRBJ2-1; TRBD2 might be the D (6 bases). The germline V gene encodes CDR1 LGHNA and CDR2 YSLEER. CDR3 length: 18 residues. Trimming took 0 bases from V and 0 from J, leaving 15 bases between them. The CDR3 DNA is TGCGCCAGCAGCCAAGAGGGGTGGGACGGGAGCTCCTACAATGAGCAGTTCTTC. As protein: CASSQEGWDGSSYNEQFF.

The V call is TRBV6-5, the J call TRBJ2-3; D ambiguous. Germline V gene data show CDR1 as MNHEY and CDR2 as SVGAGI. The CDR3 totals 13 residues. V was trimmed by 0 bases and J by 2 bases, leaving 3 bases between them. The CDR3 coding sequence is TGTGCCAGCAGTTACTCGTTCACAGATACGCAGTATTTT. It is translated as CASSYSFTDTQYF.

The genes are TRBV11-3 and TRBJ2-1, with no clear D. Germline loops: CDR1 SGHNT, CDR2 YENEEA. Trimming shortened V by 1 base and J by 3 bases, and 10 bases separated the two germline ends. This CDR3 is 15 amino acids long. CDR3 sequence (DNA): TGTGCCAGCAGCTTAGTGATGGGTCTCTACAATGAGCAGTTCTTC. Translated, it gives CASSLVMGLYNEQFF. Variable domain in full (rest from reference TRBV11-3 and TRBJ2-1): EAGVVQSPRYKIIEKKQPVAFWCNPISGHNTLYWYLQNLGQGPELLIRYENEEAVDDSQLPKDRFSAERLKGVDSTLKIQPAELGDSAVYLCASSLVMGLYNEQFFGPGTRLTVL.

V is TRBV5-1 and J is TRBJ1-6, with 12 bases aligning to TRBD1. The junction had 10 bases not matched to a gene; V was cut back by 1 base and J by 8 bases. This CDR3 contains 18 residues. Germline V lookup: CDR1 SGHRS, CDR2 YFSETQ. CDR3 protein: CASSLSPPGQGADSPLHF. The CDR3, as DNA: TGCGCCAGCAGCTTGTCCCCACCGGGACAGGGGGCGGATTCACCCCTCCACTTT.

V usage is TRBV6-5 and J usage is TRBJ2-7, with 10 bases that match TRBD1. CDR3 length: 14 amino acids. The V segment lost 6 bases and the J segment 2 bases; nucleotides outside the gene matches: 4. The germline V gene has CDR1 MNHEY and CDR2 SVGAGI. The CDR3: CASSSGQGAYEQYF. The CDR3 DNA reads as TGTGCCAGCAGCTCAGGACAGGGGGCCTACGAGCAGTACTTC.

The chain links TRBV19 to TRBJ1-2, with TRBD1 matching over 8 bases. The junction had 7 bases not matched to a gene; V was cut back by 2 bases and J by 5 bases. Germline V gene lookup returns CDR1 LNHDA and CDR2 SQIVND (reference sequence). The CDR3 totals 15 residues. CDR3 loop: CASSIQGADSYGYTF. The CDR3 nucleotides read TGTGCCAGTAGTATACAGGGGGCGGACTCTTATGGCTACACCTTC.

This chain connects TRBV7-9 to TRBJ2-6; 7 bases match TRBD1. Germline CDR1 is SEHNR and CDR2 is FQNEAQ (reference sequence). J gave up 0 bases and V 5 bases, and 13 bases lay outside the gene matches. This CDR3 has 19 amino acids. The CDR3, as DNA: TGTGCCAGCAGCACGGACAGGATTTCCTTTAGCTCTGGGGCCAACGTCCTGACTTTC. It yields the protein CASSTDRISFSSGANVLTF.